This TCR beta chain was documented in a study of blood T cell repertoires in COVID-19. In germline, CDR1 is GTSNPN, CDR2 SVGIG (reference sequence). The CDR3 loop spans 15 amino acids. The junction had 5 bases not matched to a gene; V was cut back by 5 bases and J by 1 base. In the authors' methods: Reference gene primer amplification gave nucleated cell count estimates. Repertoires were generated with immunoSEQ multiplex PCR, while TCRdb's copy carries only in-frame clones and drops some. V and J calls and clone size are copied from that table; D and trimming were computed from the DNA. The data contain some 120,000 clones, 90% of them singletons.

The TCR was taken from a human donor with active COVID-19. The donor label of this sample is uncertain. The chain carries TRBV30 and TRBJ2-1, with 10 bases identical to TRBD1. The specimen sequenced was peripheral blood. This CDR3 reads CAWARQGASYNEQFF. CDR3 coding DNA: TGTGCCTGGGCTCGACAGGGGGCATCCTACAATGAGCAGTTCTTC.